The next 26 T cell receptor beta chains were all read from a single sample in a study of CD8+ T cells in alopecia areata (dated by TCRdb to between 2018 and 2020). The sample's time point label, decoded: about 5 months on oral tofacitinib. The meaning of the sample's treatment or condition label: oral pan-JAK inhibitor, 5-10 mg twice daily. The library was produced with the immunoSEQ multiplex PCR assay. RNA was extracted from all samples and reverse transcribed into cDNA, which served as template for TCR sequencing. What TCRdb holds here is the immuneACCESS table cut down to in-frame rearrangements. Part of the clones is not present; checked against another copy, under half of the missing clones reflect an unresolved V gene, and the others are unexplained. The sample data list more than 90,000 clones, and roughly 55% of these were observed just once. The top ten clones comprise 9.5% to 15% of the sample.

The input for sequencing was CD8+ T cells sorted from blood, taken at week 24, from a patient treated with tofacitinib. Receptors originate from a human donor with alopecia areata.

V usage is TRBV7-9 and J usage is TRBJ1-1; D uncertain. The V and J ends lost 1 base and 2 bases respectively, with 8 bases between them. This CDR3 region has 14 residues. Germline loops: CDR1 SEHNR, CDR2 FQNEAQ (reference sequence). The CDR3 nucleotides are TGTGCCAGCAGCTTAGGGTTGAGAAACACTGAAGCTTTCTTT. It yields the protein CASSLGLRNTEAFF.

The chain joins TRBV10-3 to TRBJ1-2, with unresolved D. Germline CDR1 ENHRY, CDR2 SYGVKD. V was shortened by 8 bases and J by 0 bases, with 10 bases between the two germline ends. The CDR3 is 13 residues long. CDR3 sequence: CAIGPGANYGYTF. The CDR3 DNA sequence: TGTGCCATCGGTCCGGGAGCTAACTATGGCTACACCTTC.

In its sample, this clone was seen once. This chain links TRBV29-1 with TRBJ1-3, with D maybe TRBD1 (5 bases). Trimming stripped 6 bases from V and 4 bases from J, with 10 bases between. Germline CDR1 is SQVTM and CDR2 is ANQGSEA. The CDR3 is 12 residues long. The CDR3 loop is CSVSYRGNTIYF. CDR3 nucleotides: TGCAGCGTGTCGTACAGGGGAAACACCATATATTTT. Supplemented by reference TRBV29-1 and TRBJ1-3, the full variable domain reads SAVISQKPSRDICQRGTSLTIQCQVDSQVTMMFWYRQQPGQSLTLIATANQGSEATYESGFVIDKFPISRPNLTFSTLTVSNMSPEDSSIYLCSVSYRGNTIYFGEGSWLTVV.

The V gene is TRBV6-5, the J gene TRBJ1-1; D gene uncertain. This CDR3 comprises 14 residues. The V and J ends lost 0 bases and 4 bases respectively, with 9 bases between them. Looked up from germline, CDR1 is MNHEY and CDR2 is SVGAGI. The CDR3 DNA reads TGTGCCAGCAGTTACTCGGTGGAAGGCACTGAAGCTTTCTTT. Translated: CASSYSVEGTEAFF.

The rearrangement uses TRBV10-3 and TRBJ2-7, with D possibly matching TRBD1 (6 bases). There are 13 residues in the CDR3. The V and J ends lost 6 bases and 1 base respectively, with 10 bases between them. Germline-derived CDR1 and CDR2 are ENHRY and SYGVKD. The chain's CDR3 is CAISGGQSYEQYF. In DNA, the CDR3 is TGTGCCATCAGCGGCGGACAGTCCTACGAGCAGTACTTC.

This clone showed up just a few times. The rearrangement links TRBV7-9 to TRBJ2-5, with D possibly matching TRBD2 (6 bases). The CDR3 spans 13 residues. Trimming removed 3 bases from V and 3 bases from J, with 8 bases in between. The germline V gene has CDR1 SEHNR and CDR2 FQNEAQ (reference sequence). The CDR3 reads CASSFGGEETQYF. CDR3 coding DNA: TGTGCCAGCAGCTTCGGCGGGGAAGAGACCCAGTACTTC.

The chain couples TRBV13 to TRBJ2-7; no clear D gene. The CDR3 loop spans 12 amino acids. Germline-derived CDR1 and CDR2 are PRHDT and FYEKMQ (reference sequence). V shed 0 bases and J shed 6 bases, with 6 bases lying between them. Here the CDR3 DNA reads TGTGCCAGCAGCTTAGGGGGATTCGAGCAGTACTTC. Translation gives CASSLGGFEQYF. Supplemented by reference TRBV13 and TRBJ2-7, the full variable domain reads AAGVIQSPRHLIKEKRETATLKCYPIPRHDTVYWYQQGPGQDPQFLISFYEKMQSDKGSIPDRFSAQQFSDYHSELNMSSLELGDSALYFCASSLGGFEQYFGPGTRLTVT.

The CDR3 coding sequence is TGCGCCAGCAGCCCCGGCGGGGGCTCCGGGGAGCTGTTTTTT. Protein sequence: CASSPGGGSGELFF. The chain joins TRBV4-1 to TRBJ2-2; D is perhaps TRBD2 (7 bases). Germline CDR1 and CDR2: MGHRA and YSYEKL. The CDR3 covers 14 residues. Trimming took 4 bases from V and 6 from J, leaving 12 bases between them.

This chain uses TRBV7-2 with TRBJ2-4; D is perhaps TRBD1 or TRBD2 (5 bases each). With 2 bases removed from V and 8 bases from J, the gap between germline ends came to 13 bases. Germline lookup yields CDR1 SGHTA and CDR2 FQGNSA. The CDR3 is 14 residues long. The CDR3 DNA reads TGTGCCAGCAGCTTATCAGCGGAACAGGACATTCAGTACTTC. Encoded protein: CASSLSAEQDIQYF.

This clone has only one observation. This sequence may be a read error, since a much larger clone differs from it by one base. The gene calls are TRBV6-6 and TRBJ2-3; D call uncertain. Looked up from germline, CDR1 is MNHNY and CDR2 is SVGAGI (reference sequence). This CDR3 spans 13 amino acids. The germline V and J ends were trimmed by 2 bases and 0 bases, with 3 bases remaining between them. CDR3 nucleotide sequence: TGTGCCAGCAGTTACGGCAGCACAGATACGCAGTATTTT. Translating it yields CASSYGSTDTQYF.

On this clone itself: The junction shows a germline mismatch at one end, possibly a read error. The genes are TRBV5-1 and TRBJ2-2; the D gene is possibly TRBD2 (6 bases). The CDR3 is 12 amino acids. Germline CDR1 SGHRS, CDR2 YFSETQ. CDR3 sequence (DNA): TGCGCCAGCAGCTCGCCCCCGGGGGTGCTGTTTTTT. Translated, it gives CASSSPPGVLFF.

This clone was seen only a few times. In DNA, the CDR3 is TGTGCCAGCAGTCTCGGGACAGGGTTTGGGGCCAACGTCCTGACTTTC. Protein sequence: CASSLGTGFGANVLTF. The chain links TRBV27 to TRBJ2-6; 9 nucleotides match TRBD1. Per the germline V gene, CDR1 is MNHEY and CDR2 is SMNVEV (reference sequence). The V segment lost 5 bases and the J segment 3 bases; nucleotides outside the gene matches: 5. The length of the CDR3 is 16 residues.

This rearrangement joins TRBV7-3 to TRBJ1-1, with D possibly matching TRBD1 (5 bases). CDR1 SGHTA and CDR2 FQGTGA come from the germline V gene. CDR3 length: 16 residues. Trimming pared 2 bases from V and 0 bases from J, leaving 13 bases between. Here the CDR3 reads CASSLLIRQMNTEAFF. CDR3 coding DNA: TGTGCCAGCAGCTTACTTATCAGACAGATGAACACTGAAGCTTTCTTT. The full variable domain, completed using reference TRBV7-3 and TRBJ1-1, is GAGVSQTPSNKVTEKGKYVELRCDPISGHTALYWYRQSLGQGPEFLIYFQGTGAADDSGLPNDRFFAVRPEGSVSTLKIQRTERGDSAVYLCASSLLIRQMNTEAFFGQGTRLTVV.

This chain links TRBV11-2 with TRBJ2-6, with 7 bases that match TRBD2. The germline V gene has CDR1 SGHAT and CDR2 FQNNGV. This CDR3 is 18 amino acids long. The V gene end was trimmed by 5 bases and the J gene end by 0 bases; junction bases not matched to a gene: 10. CDR3 in amino acids: CASSAPTGGSSGANVLTF. In DNA, the CDR3 is TGTGCCAGCAGCGCACCGACGGGGGGAAGCTCTGGGGCCAACGTCCTGACTTTC.

There are a few counts of this clone. The gene calls are TRBV9 and TRBJ1-1; D perhaps matches TRBD1 (5 bases). Germline CDR1 and CDR2: SGDLS and YYNGEE. CDR3 length: 14 amino acids. Trimming took 0 bases from V and 5 from J, leaving 11 bases between them. Here the CDR3 reads CASSVERGGTEAFF. CDR3 sequence (DNA): TGTGCCAGCAGCGTAGAGAGGGGTGGGACTGAAGCTTTCTTT.

V is TRBV9 and J is TRBJ2-2; tentative D call: TRBD1 (6 bases). Trimming shortened V by 4 bases and J by 2 bases, and 12 bases separated the two germline ends. The CDR3 loop spans 15 amino acids. Looked up from germline, CDR1 is SGDLS and CDR2 is YYNGEE. Here the CDR3 reads CASSQRTANTGELFF. CDR3 DNA: TGTGCCAGCAGCCAGAGGACAGCTAACACCGGGGAGCTGTTTTTT.

The chain recombines TRBV11-2 with TRBJ1-1, with D unclear. Between the trimmed V and J ends, which lost 3 bases and 3 bases, there was a span of 5 bases. CDR1 and CDR2 (germline): SGHAT, FQNNGV. The CDR3 has 12 amino acids. The CDR3 region is CASSFKDTEAFF. CDR3 DNA sequence: TGTGCCAGCAGCTTTAAGGACACTGAAGCTTTCTTT.

The V and J genes are TRBV29-1 and TRBJ1-2; the match to TRBD1 covers 10 bases. This CDR3 region has 15 residues. V trimming: 6 bases; J trimming: 5 bases; junction bases outside the gene matches: 12. Germline assignment: CDR1 SQVTM and CDR2 ANQGSEA. The CDR3 loop reads CSVLNPGTGAYGYTF. CDR3 sequence (DNA): TGCAGCGTCCTTAACCCCGGGACAGGGGCTTATGGCTACACCTTC.

The count of this clone is one. This chain joins TRBV18 and TRBJ1-1; maybe TRBD1 (6 bases). Germline loops: CDR1 KGHSH, CDR2 LQKENI. V gave up 3 bases and J gave up 0 bases, with 11 bases separating them. The CDR3 sequence is 15 residues long. The CDR3 DNA follows: TGTGCCAGCTCACCCCGACAGGTCATGAACACTGAAGCTTTCTTT. Protein: CASSPRQVMNTEAFF. The entire variable domain, with the rest obtained from reference TRBV18 and TRBJ1-1, is as follows: NAGVMQNPRHLVRRRGQEARLRCSPMKGHSHVYWYRQLPEEGLKFMVYLQKENIIDESGMPKERFSAEFPKEGPSILRIQQVVRGDSAAYFCASSPRQVMNTEAFFGQGTRLTVV.

The chain carries TRBV9 and TRBJ1-2, with unresolved D. The V end was cut by 1 base, the J end by 7 bases, with 8 bases between. The germline V gene encodes CDR1 SGDLS and CDR2 YYNGEE. CDR3 size: 12 residues. This CDR3 reads CASSVPPPGYTF. The CDR3 DNA reads as TGTGCCAGCAGCGTACCTCCCCCTGGCTACACCTTC.

V and J are TRBV4-3 and TRBJ2-5; D uncertain. Trimming pared 2 bases from V and 1 base from J, leaving 11 bases between. Per germline, CDR1 LGHNA and CDR2 YSLEER. The CDR3 extends over 15 amino acids. CDR3 in amino acids: CASSQLLRTQETQYF. The CDR3, as DNA: TGCGCCAGCAGCCAACTCCTGAGGACCCAAGAGACCCAGTACTTC.

This chain links TRBV9 with TRBJ2-7; 7 positions agree with TRBD1. This CDR3 is 14 amino acids long. The germline V gene encodes CDR1 SGDLS and CDR2 YYNGEE. Trimming took 7 bases from V and 2 from J; bases not matched to a gene: 9. This CDR3 reads CASSSGQGAYEQYF. In DNA form, the CDR3 reads TGTGCCAGCTCCTCGGGGCAGGGGGCCTACGAGCAGTACTTC. Full variable domain (outside the CDR3, taken from reference TRBV9 and TRBJ2-7): DSGVTQTPKHLITATGQRVTLRCSPRSGDLSVYWYQQSLDQGLQFLIQYYNGEERAKGNILERFSAQQFPDLHSELNLSSLELGDSALYFCASSSGQGAYEQYFGPGTRLTVT.

V usage is TRBV30 and J usage is TRBJ1-1, with D unclear. V was trimmed by 0 bases and J by 4 bases, leaving 9 bases between them. Germline assignment: CDR1 GTSNPN and CDR2 SVGIG (reference sequence). The CDR3 spans 13 residues. CDR3 sequence (DNA): TGTGCCTGGAGTGTGCCTCGGGGCACTGAAGCTTTCTTT. The encoded protein is CAWSVPRGTEAFF.

The chain uses TRBV7-9 and TRBJ2-7; D uncertain. Germline CDR1 and CDR2: SEHNR and FQNEAQ (reference sequence). This CDR3 spans 12 amino acids. Deletions cut 8 bases from V and 4 bases from J, with 12 bases between. This CDR3 reads CASGSTWYEQYF. The CDR3 bases are TGTGCCAGCGGTTCGACATGGTACGAGCAGTACTTC. Using reference TRBV7-9 and TRBJ2-7 for the parts outside the CDR3, the full variable domain is DTGVSQNPRHKITKRGQNVTFRCDPISEHNRLYWYRQTLGQGPEFLTYFQNEAQLEKSRLLSDRFSAERPKGSFSTLEIQRTEQGDSAMYLCASGSTWYEQYFGPGTRLTVT.

This chain joins TRBV5-4 and TRBJ2-1; 7 positions match TRBD2. Looked up from germline, CDR1 is SGHNT and CDR2 is YYREEE (reference sequence). This CDR3 is built from 16 residues. The trim removed 4 bases at V and 0 bases at J, leaving 7 bases unmatched. The CDR3 bases are TGTGCCAGCAGCGCCAGCGGGGAGAGCTCCTACAATGAGCAGTTCTTC. Its protein is CASSASGESSYNEQFF.

This chain uses TRBV15 with TRBJ2-3; D call uncertain. The CDR3 extends over 13 amino acids. The germline CDR1 and CDR2 sequences are LNHNV and YYDKDF (reference sequence). V lost 3 bases, J lost 6 bases, and 10 bases lay in between. The CDR3 DNA reads as TGTGCCACCAGCAGTTCCCTTTCGGATACGCAGTATTTT. Amino acid sequence: CATSSSLSDTQYF. The full variable domain, in which reference TRBV15 and TRBJ2-3 provide the parts outside the CDR3, is DAMVIQNPRYQVTQFGKPVTLSCSQTLNHNVMYWYQQKSSQAPKLLFHYYDKDFNNEADTPDNFQSRRPNTSFCFLDIRSPGLGDTAMYLCATSSSLSDTQYFGPGTRLTVL.